This T cell receptor (beta chain) is from a study of T cells in Graves' hyperthyroidism and ophthalmopathy. The CDR3 totals 12 residues. V was shortened by 6 bases and J by 5 bases, with 11 bases between the two germline ends. Germline V lookup: CDR1 SNHLY, CDR2 FYNNEI. Researchers amplified the TCR beta CDR3 regions from RNA transcripts. First-round RT-PCR of the TCR CDR3 relied on the HTBI primer set. TCRdb called the multiplex PCR reads again in MiXCR, with one record for every CDR3 protein. The sample lists about half a million distinct CDR3 sequences, approximately 25% occurring once. The sequencing input was blood. The J gene is TRBJ2-7, the V gene TRBV2; D remains unclear. The clonotype comes from a woman under 40 with Graves' ophthalmopathy. The CDR3 protein is CASRLSTDEQYF. In DNA form, the CDR3 reads TGTGCCAGCAGGCTTTCCACGGACGAGCAGTACTTC. Combining the CDR3 with reference TRBV2 and TRBJ2-7 gives the whole variable domain EPEVTQTPSHQVTQMGQEVILRCVPISNHLYFYWYRQILGQKVEFLVSFYNNEISEKSEIFDDQFSVERPDGSNFTLKIRSTKLEDSAMYFCASRLSTDEQYFGPGTRLTVT.